This TCR beta chain was sequenced during a study of T cell repertoires in aging, cancer and after chemotherapy. Study in general: Six age groups, ranging from 30 or younger to 70 or older, included the donors. Pre- and post-chemotherapy samples were paired from chronic lymphocytic leukemia patients treated with fludarabine- or bendamustine-based regimens. Notes on the study in general: Rebound thymic output was suggested by rising median generation probability during chemotherapy in each cancer cohort.

By frequency in the sample, this clonotype is medium-sized. As yet, its antigen is unknown. The CDR3 is 14 amino acids. Per germline, CDR1 MNHNY and CDR2 SVGAGI (reference sequence). V lost 2 bases, J lost 4 bases, and 2 bases stayed unmatched. Amplification of TCR beta used genomic DNA extracted from peripheral blood. A mixed TRB-A/B primer pool amplified rearranged TRB by multiplex touch-down PCR. TCRdb recomputed calls from the multiplex PCR reads with MiXCR, one row per CDR3 protein. The sample carries about 4,900 distinct CDR3 sequences, roughly 29% recorded once. Specimen: blood. The receptor comes from a human donor with a blood cancer. The donor label of this sample is uncertain. This rearrangement joins TRBV6-6 to TRBJ1-2, with 9 bases identical to TRBD1. The CDR3 here is CASSYLGQGYGYTF. As DNA, the CDR3 is TGTGCCAGCAGTTACCTGGGACAGGGCTATGGCTACACCTTC.